This T cell receptor (beta chain) was sequenced during a study of blood T cell repertoires in COVID-19 (dated by TCRdb to the early 2020s). Study-wide context: Samples from collaborators originated in the United States, Italy and Spain and spanned both the acute and convalescent phases of COVID-19. The repertoires were made available in a free public database intended to serve as a resource for research on the immune response to SARS-CoV-2. Nearly every sample came with metadata listing a de-identified subject ID, COVID-19 status, age in years and sex. The samples were drawn from the first 160 participants of the ongoing ImmuneRACE study and from 950 to 1,500 subjects provided by 6 global collaborators. Where HLA class I and class II types were available, the types were taken from metadata supplied by the sample provider, not from assay-based typing. The material from the prospective study consisted of cDNA or gDNA derived from T cells, B-cell-depleted T cells, or PBMCs. The dataset comprised deeply sampled blood TCRbeta repertoires from subjects exposed to, actively infected with, or recovered from COVID-19. What the authors observed across the whole study: Clinical and demographic metadata were provided uncurated, with the amount varying by source and participant.

About this clone itself: This clone's antigen is unknown. Within one base of it there is no much larger clone, and no base qualities were kept. Other DNA sequences of this sample code for an identical CDR3.

V and J are trimmed by 5 bases and 2 bases, and the gene matches miss 2 bases of the junction. Reading from cysteine to phenylalanine, the CDR3 counts 13 amino acids. Solely the CDR3 DNA is kept, with 39 bases framed from the first base. CDR1 and CDR2 are read off the germline V gene as MNHEY and SVGEGT. Enrolling through a virtual design, the prospective study's participants ranged in age from about 18 to 89 years and lived across 24 United States geographic areas. In the prospective study, cohorts were assigned on the basis of participant-reported clinical history obtained from a screening survey and a study questionnaire. In the prospective study, mobile phlebotomists collected whole blood, serum and a nasopharyngeal or oropharyngeal swab from each participant. Participants in the prospective study had the option to provide additional blood draws and questionnaires over a 2-month period. Prospective study blood samples were shipped either frozen or at room temperature before DNA extraction.

The immunoSEQ Assay, a bias-controlled multiplex PCR, was used to amplify TCRbeta CDR3 regions from genomic DNA. The original methods were these. The number of nucleated cells in each sample was estimated by amplification of reference gene primers within the assay. To quantify the absolute abundance of each unique TCRbeta CDR3 rearrangement, sequence reads were collapsed and filtered. Productive Simpson clonality was computed per sample as the square root of Simpson's diversity index over productive rearrangements. TCRdb carries this immuneACCESS record with in-frame sequences only. Its versions omit some clonotypes, under half of them owing to an unresolved V gene in the studies checked, with the rest unexplained. V, J and clone size are those of that table, while D and trimming were read from the DNA. The sample table lists fewer than 300,000 clones, around 89% of them with a count of one. Over 1% of the sample belongs to the ten largest clones.

The rearrangement joined TRBV6-2 or TRBV6-3 to TRBJ2-5, with 7 bases aligning to TRBD1. The sequence was obtained from a middle-aged woman with acute COVID-19. Source material: PBMCs or T cells enriched from blood (not recorded which). Read as DNA, the sequence is TGTGCCAGCAGTCGGGACAGACAAGAGACCCAGTACTTC. Translated, it gives CASSRDRQETQYF.